The present T cell receptor beta chain was sequenced within a study of blood T cells in healthy people across ages (dated by TCRdb to the mid-2010s). The study in broad terms: In model experiments, roughly one uniquely barcoded TCR beta cDNA molecule per two T cells was captured by template switching. The donors were divided into four age groups: young (average around 16 years), middle-aged (under 40), aged (about 56) and long-lived (roughly 82). The study measured age-related changes in TCR beta repertoire diversity using deep sequencing normalized with unique cDNA molecular identifiers. To avoid experimental bias, donors of different ages were distributed randomly across sequencing lanes. Using the same blood draw, the study looked at two additional independent replicas of 1 million unique cDNA reads for two donors, one aged 18 to 29 and the other aged 80 or older.

The donors were 40 or so Caucasian individuals from Russia, aged roughly 6 to 100 years, who were systemically healthy. Each donor gave ten milliliters of peripheral blood, collected into EDTA-treated Vacutainer tubes. PBMCs were isolated by Ficoll-Paque density-gradient centrifugation, with at least 6 million obtained per sample. Trizol reagent was used to extract total RNA from the PBMCs, yielding at least 5 micrograms per sample. For every donor, flow cytometry on a PBMC aliquot measured the percentage of naive CD45RAhigh/CD27high T cells. This clonotype was detected only a few times. It has no known antigen specificity. No much larger clonotype is one base removed from it; base qualities were not supplied. The junction carries 11 bases between V and J, which are trimmed by 2 bases and 0 bases respectively. The CDR3 runs 16 residues from the cysteine to the phenylalanine. Only the CDR3 portion is preserved as DNA: 48 bases, with reading frame beginning at the first base.

Points the paper makes about the study in general: The CMV infection status of donors was not known, potentially confounding age-related changes in expanded clonotypes. Observed TCR beta diversity correlated strongly with the percentage of naive T cells measured by flow cytometry. Compared with the aged group, more naive CD4+ T cells, fewer expanded clones and increased TCR diversity were shown by the long-lived group, suggesting age selection. Conclusive comparison of naive and antigen-experienced compartments was prevented by the profiling of bulk unsorted PBMCs. Total diversity estimates from one million sequenced T cells were considered lower bounds and underestimates. As age increased, observed TCR beta diversity per million T cells dropped in a roughly linear way, and a significant reduction was already evident by age 40.

Preparation of the library involved 5' RACE. Reads for this sample came from an Illumina HiSeq 2500. The second PCR ran for roughly 7 to 11 cycles and used a J-beta primer mix along with a sample-barcoded 5' primer. A template-switch 5' adaptor carrying 12 random nucleotides introduced a unique molecular identifier onto each TCR beta cDNA molecule. Each sample yielded at least 3 million CDR3-containing paired-end reads. The Mint cDNA synthesis kit, primed by a TRBC-specific oligonucleotide, was used to synthesize first-strand cDNA from all RNA. Following uracil-DNA glycosylase treatment, a first 18-cycle PCR with universal primers M1SS and BC2_uni_R was performed on all cDNA. For the original study's pipeline: For normalization, 1 million high-quality reads were randomly selected from each sample, with every read carrying a distinct molecular identifier. Instead of being binned into consensus sequences, reads with shared molecular identifiers were discarded. MiTCR, run with a Q25 quality threshold and the strictest error-elimination algorithm, handled CDR3 identification, clonotype clustering and error correction. Lower-bound total TCR beta diversity was estimated with a nonparametric unseen species model using Euler transformation. TCRdb ran its own pipeline on the public reads, namely fastp trimming at Q25 and MiXCR clone calling, and kept in-frame beta chains. Every distinct CDR3 protein forms one entry, paired with its most common genes and DNA. The V and J calls, along with clone size, are taken from TCRdb and not from the paper's own processing. A total of about 700,000 distinct CDR3 sequences appear in this sample, 32% of them only once. Approximately 15% of the sample belongs to the ten largest clones.

Material: blood. The TCR sequence derives from a woman of 80 years or more in good health. Donor details come from another sample of the same person, matched by shared clones. Recombination linked TRBV12-3 or TRBV12-4 to TRBJ1-3, with the D segment identity uncertain. CDR3 loop: CASSLMRKFSGNTIYF. The nucleotide sequence reads as follows: TGTGCCAGCAGTTTAATGAGGAAATTCTCTGGAAACACCATATATTTT.